These 26 T cell receptor beta chains came from one sample sequenced in a study of response to subunit inactivated influenza vaccine. TCRdb used MiXCR to reprocess the RT-PCR reads, holding one entry per CDR3 protein. The table includes 650,000 or so distinct CDR3 sequences, around 15% detected once. The source was PBMCs from blood, collected around 14 days before vaccination. These receptors were obtained from a man between 45 and 60 years old who received an inactivated influenza vaccine.

This clonotype appeared a few times. The V and J genes are TRBV5-1 and TRBJ2-4; D is undetermined. Germline CDR1 reads SGHRS; CDR2 reads YFSETQ. This CDR3 spans 11 amino acids. V was clipped by 3 bases and J by 14 bases, with 12 bases between them. Here the CDR3 reads CASSSGPGEYF. CDR3 coding DNA: TGCGCCAGCAGCTCAGGCCCTGGGGAGTACTTC.

This clonotype appeared many times. The chain has TRBV12-3 or TRBV12-4 and TRBJ2-1; TRBD2 agrees at 7 bases. Trimming cost V 0 bases and J 7 bases; bases outside gene matches: 6. The CDR3 length is 15 residues. CDR3 sequence: CASSLAGGGGNEQFF. The CDR3 DNA follows: TGTGCCAGCAGTTTAGCGGGGGGGGGTGGAAATGAGCAGTTCTTC.

The V and J genes are TRBV3-1 and TRBJ2-7; 8 bases are a match to TRBD2. Germline lookup yields CDR1 LGHDT and CDR2 YNNKEL (reference sequence). J was trimmed by 6 bases and V by 1 base; bases with no gene match: 2. The CDR3 spans 13 residues. In DNA, the CDR3 is TGTGCCAGCAGCCAAGCGGGGGGGCTCGAGCAGTACTTC. The encoded protein is CASSQAGGLEQYF.

The chain links TRBV28 to TRBJ2-7; D not certain. Germline assignment: CDR1 MDHEN and CDR2 SYDVKM. CDR3 length: 14 amino acids. The V end was cut by 5 bases, the J end by 4 bases, with 15 bases between. The DNA of the CDR3 is TGTGCCAGCAGTCTACTGGGGAATCAATACGAGCAGTACTTC. This gives the protein CASSLLGNQYEQYF. Full variable domain (rest looked up from reference TRBV28 and TRBJ2-7): DVKVTQSSRYLVKRTGEKVFLECVQDMDHENMFWYRQDPGLGLRLIYFSYDVKMKEKGDIPEGYSVSREKKERFSLILESASTNQTSMYLCASSLLGNQYEQYFGPGTRLTVT.

Worth noting for this clonotype: A much larger clone sits a single nucleotide away, making a read error possible. This rearrangement joins TRBV7-2 to TRBJ1-1; D is ambiguous. CDR1 and CDR2 (germline): SGHTA, FQGNSA. CDR3 size: 13 residues. The CDR3 spells CASSFRLNSEAFF. CDR3 in DNA: TGTGCCAGCAGCTTCAGGTTGAACTCTGAAGCTTTCTTT.

This clonotype was picked up a small number of times. At one end, the junction sequence differs from germline, possibly due to a read error. The rearrangement links TRBV10-3 to TRBJ1-1; 7 positions agree with TRBD1. CDR1 ENHRY and CDR2 SYGVKD come from the germline V gene. This CDR3 is built from 13 residues. The CDR3 here is CAINEDRSTEAFF. Here the CDR3 DNA reads TGTGCCATCAATGAGGACAGGTCCACTGAAGCTTTCTTT.

The CDR3 region has the DNA TGCGCCAGCAGCCCACCCTCTAGCGGGGGGAACATTCAGTACTTC. It translates to CASSPPSSGGNIQYF. The chain uses TRBV5-1 and TRBJ2-4, with TRBD2 matching 11 bases. V was pared by 4 bases and J by 7 bases, with 7 bases of the junction left unmatched. Germline CDR1 and CDR2: SGHRS and YFSETQ. The CDR3 sequence is 15 residues long.

V usage is TRBV4-3 and J usage is TRBJ1-4, with a possible D match to TRBD1 (5 bases). Germline V gene lookup returns CDR1 LGHNA and CDR2 YSLEER. Deletions cut 0 bases from V and 11 bases from J, with 16 bases between. The CDR3 sequence is 15 residues long. The CDR3 region is CASSQDLKVRGKLFF. As DNA, the CDR3 is TGCGCCAGCAGCCAAGATCTAAAAGTCCGGGGGAAACTGTTTTTT.

This clonotype was seen a handful of times. The genes are TRBV28 and TRBJ1-2; D might be TRBD1 (6 bases). In germline, CDR1 is MDHEN, CDR2 SYDVKM. V was clipped by 4 bases and J by 2 bases, with 23 bases between them. This CDR3 has 18 amino acids. The CDR3 loop is CASSWYRQDFLNNYGYTF. The CDR3 coding sequence is TGTGCCAGCAGTTGGTATCGACAGGACTTCTTAAACAACTATGGCTACACCTTC.

This chain uses TRBV10-3 with TRBJ1-2, with D tentatively TRBD1 (5 bases). With 0 bases removed from V and 5 bases from J, the gap between germline ends came to 10 bases. CDR1 is ENHRY and CDR2 is SYGVKD in the germline V gene. CDR3 length equals 14 residues. The CDR3: CAISESPGIYGYTF. The CDR3 DNA is TGTGCCATCAGTGAGTCTCCAGGGATTTATGGCTACACCTTC.

The sample holds a few counts of this clonotype. DNA for the CDR3: TGTGCCAGCAGCTTACGGGACAGGGCGGGAACTGAAGCTTTCTTT. Translation gives CASSLRDRAGTEAFF. This chain links TRBV7-8 with TRBJ1-1, with TRBD1 matching over 9 bases. Germline assignment: CDR1 SGHVS and CDR2 FQNEAQ. The CDR3 contains 15 residues. The ends lost 2 bases at V and 5 bases at J; junction bases unmatched: 6.

The chain recombines TRBV20-1 with TRBJ1-1; D gene uncertain. Germline-derived CDR1 and CDR2 are DFQATT and SNEGSKA (reference sequence). This CDR3 is 15 amino acids long. The V end lost 0 bases, the J end lost 0 bases, and 11 bases lay between the germline ends. CDR3 bases: TGCAGTGCTAGAGATCCCACAGTCATGAACACTGAAGCTTTCTTT. It codes for CSARDPTVMNTEAFF.

This chain connects TRBV10-2 to TRBJ2-3, with TRBD2 identical over 12 bases. The CDR3 has 16 residues. The J segment lost 3 bases and the V segment lost 3 bases, leaving 4 bases of the junction unmatched. CDR1 WSHSY and CDR2 SAAADI come from the germline V gene. The CDR3 region has the DNA TGCGCCAGCAGTGACCCGACTAGCGGGAGAACAGATACGCAGTATTTT. It encodes CASSDPTSGRTDTQYF.

This chain links TRBV6-5 with TRBJ2-2; D ambiguous. In germline, CDR1 is MNHEY, CDR2 SVGAGI. This CDR3 spans 14 amino acids. Trimming shortened V by 0 bases and J by 4 bases, and 6 bases separated the two germline ends. CDR3 nucleotides: TGTGCCAGCAGTTACTCCCAGATCACCGGGGAGCTGTTTTTT. This codes for CASSYSQITGELFF.

This clonotype has more than one count but fewer than ten. The V gene is TRBV7-8, the J gene TRBJ1-2, with 11 nucleotides matching TRBD1. This CDR3 is built from 17 residues. Germline CDR1 reads SGHVS; CDR2 reads FQNEAQ. J was trimmed by 6 bases and V by 5 bases; bases with no gene match: 14. As DNA, the CDR3 is TGTGCCAGCAGCCCTGCTTGGGACAGGGGGTCCCTCCATGGCTACACCTTC. It specifies CASSPAWDRGSLHGYTF.

Many counts were recorded for this clonotype. The V and J genes are TRBV5-1 and TRBJ1-6, with 8 bases aligning to TRBD1. V trimming: 0 bases; J trimming: 7 bases; junction bases outside the gene matches: 3. The CDR3 spans 15 residues. Germline lookup yields CDR1 SGHRS and CDR2 YFSETQ. The CDR3 nucleotides read TGCGCCAGCAGCTTGGAGAGGACAGGGAATTCACCCCTCCACTTT. Protein product: CASSLERTGNSPLHF.

This clonotype has only a few counts. The V and J genes are TRBV7-2 and TRBJ1-1; TRBD1 matches at 7 bases. Germline-derived CDR1 and CDR2 are SGHTA and FQGNSA. V lost 4 bases to trimming and J lost 4 bases; unmatched junction nucleotides: 9. The CDR3 contains 15 residues. The CDR3 loop reads CASSSAGGVGTEAFF. The CDR3 region has the DNA TGTGCCAGCAGCTCCGCAGGGGGAGTGGGCACTGAAGCTTTCTTT.

The rearrangement joins TRBV28 to TRBJ1-5; no definite D call. V dropped 8 bases and J dropped 3 bases, with 14 bases sitting between them. CDR3 length equals 14 residues. Germline V CDR1 and CDR2: MDHEN, SYDVKM. CDR3 sequence: CASGLDGYNQPQHF. CDR3 DNA sequence: TGTGCCAGCGGCCTGGACGGGTACAATCAGCCCCAGCATTTT. Full variable domain (rest looked up from reference TRBV28 and TRBJ1-5): DVKVTQSSRYLVKRTGEKVFLECVQDMDHENMFWYRQDPGLGLRLIYFSYDVKMKEKGDIPEGYSVSREKKERFSLILESASTNQTSMYLCASGLDGYNQPQHFGDGTRLSIL.

Ten or more counts support this clonotype. This rearrangement joins TRBV5-5 to TRBJ1-1; weak D call: TRBD1 (6 bases). Per the germline V gene, CDR1 is SGHKS and CDR2 is YYEKEE (reference sequence). V shed 7 bases and J shed 1 base, with 17 bases lying between them. This CDR3 spans 15 amino acids. The CDR3 spells CASVASRGWNTEAFF. CDR3 bases: TGTGCCAGCGTCGCTAGCAGGGGATGGAACACTGAAGCTTTCTTT.

V is TRBV5-1 and J is TRBJ2-7, with D unclear. Germline CDR1 is SGHRS and CDR2 is YFSETQ. Trimming shortened V by 4 bases and J by 3 bases, and 11 bases separated the two germline ends. The CDR3 extends over 13 amino acids. The CDR3 spells CASSQKGFYEQYF. As DNA, the CDR3 is TGCGCCAGCAGCCAGAAGGGATTCTACGAGCAGTACTTC. The whole variable domain, filled in from reference TRBV5-1 and TRBJ2-7, reads KAGVTQTPRYLIKTRGQQVTLSCSPISGHRSVSWYQQTPGQGLQFLFEYFSETQRNKGNFPGRFSGRQFSNSRSEMNVSTLELGDSALYLCASSQKGFYEQYFGPGTRLTVT.

This clonotype was counted a few times. CDR3 amino acids: CASHPPSGRAGEQFF. Written as DNA, the CDR3 is TGTGCCAGCCATCCCCCGAGCGGGAGGGCTGGGGAGCAGTTCTTC. The rearrangement uses TRBV12-3 or TRBV12-4 and TRBJ2-1; 10 nucleotides agree with TRBD2. The CDR3 length is 15 residues. Trimming cost V 8 bases and J 10 bases; bases outside gene matches: 14.

The chain employs TRBV5-1 and TRBJ2-1, with TRBD2 matching 11 bases. CDR3 length: 16 residues. The V and J ends lost 4 bases and 6 bases, in that order; junction bases with no gene match: 9. The germline CDR1 and CDR2 sequences are SGHRS and YFSETQ. The CDR3 region has the DNA TGCGCCAGCAGCCCTATAACTAGCGGGAGTGGCAATGAGCAGTTCTTC. Amino acids: CASSPITSGSGNEQFF.

This clonotype turned up a few times. The chain combines TRBV29-1 with TRBJ2-3; D remains ambiguous. CDR3 length: 14 residues. The V and J ends lost 4 bases and 5 bases respectively, with 16 bases between them. Germline V lookup: CDR1 SQVTM, CDR2 ANQGSEA. The DNA for the CDR3 is TGCAGCGTTGCTGGACGGCAGGTTAGAGATACGCAGTATTTT. It specifies CSVAGRQVRDTQYF.

The rearrangement joins TRBV3-1 to TRBJ2-2, with D hard to call. The ends were cut back, 3 bases at V and 2 bases at J, with 10 bases in the middle. Germline V gives CDR1 LGHDT, CDR2 YNNKEL (reference sequence). The CDR3 is 15 amino acids. CDR3 bases: TGTGCCAGCAGCCACAGCAGGACCAACACCGGGGAGCTGTTTTTT. This translates into CASSHSRTNTGELFF.

This clonotype appeared a single time. One end of the junction fails to match germline, which may point to a read error. The chain has TRBV6-1 and TRBJ2-7; D may be TRBD2 (5 bases). The CDR3 loop spans 12 amino acids. CDR1 is MNHNS and CDR2 is SASEGT in the germline V gene. The CDR3 protein is CASTFSDYEQCF. The CDR3 nucleotides are TGTGCCAGCACCTTTAGCGACTACGAGCAGTGCTTC.

This clonotype was seen more than once but under ten times. The chain couples TRBV29-1 to TRBJ1-1, with D perhaps matching TRBD1 (5 bases). CDR1 is SQVTM and CDR2 is ANQGSEA in the germline V gene. The CDR3 runs 14 residues. Trimming pared 4 bases from V and 0 bases from J, leaving 12 bases between. Here the CDR3 reads CSVVSQGMNTEAFF. Written as DNA, the CDR3 is TGCAGCGTTGTATCCCAGGGCATGAACACTGAAGCTTTCTTT.